The 32 T cell receptor beta chains below all came from one sample that was sequenced in a study of Tregs in tolerant kidney transplant recipients. Data came from immunoSEQ multiplex PCR; TCRdb stores just in-frame clones and leaves some out. The data contain about 50,000 clones, 89% of them singletons. Mixed chimerism was transient after nonmyeloablative marrow transplants from related graft donors. Here the sequenced sample was CD8+ T cells from blood (PBMCs), taken 12 months after the transplant. The receptors come from a human patient who received a combined kidney and bone marrow transplant. These T cells may partly come from the graft donor.

V is TRBV19 and J is TRBJ2-5, with a possible D match to TRBD1 (6 bases). The J call may be incorrect, as the DNA end agrees better with TRBJ2-7. Germline V lookup: CDR1 LNHDA, CDR2 SQIVND (reference sequence). This CDR3 is 14 amino acids long. The chain's CDR3 is CASSFGQGTYEQYF. In nucleotides, the CDR3 is TGTGCCAGTAGTTTCGGTCAGGGGACCTACGAGCAGTACTTC.

The chain carries TRBV5-1 and TRBJ2-5, with TRBD1 matching over 11 bases. Germline CDR1 SGHRS, CDR2 YFSETQ. V dropped 2 bases and J dropped 4; count of bases not matched to a gene: 13. There are 18 residues in the CDR3. CDR3 protein: CASSFHGVAGTGGETQYF. In nucleotides, the CDR3 is TGCGCCAGCAGCTTCCATGGGGTGGCCGGGACAGGGGGAGAGACCCAGTACTTC. The variable domain in full, completed from reference TRBV5-1 and TRBJ2-5, reads KAGVTQTPRYLIKTRGQQVTLSCSPISGHRSVSWYQQTPGQGLQFLFEYFSETQRNKGNFPGRFSGRQFSNSRSEMNVSTLELGDSALYLCASSFHGVAGTGGETQYFGPGTRLLVL.

The chain is built from TRBV20-1 and TRBJ1-2; D possibly corresponds to TRBD1 (5 bases). The V end lost 5 bases, the J end lost 4 bases, and 8 bases lay between the germline ends. Looked up from germline, CDR1 is DFQATT and CDR2 is SNEGSKA (reference sequence). This CDR3 comprises 11 residues. The CDR3 sequence is CSAGGIYGYTF. In DNA form, the CDR3 reads TGCAGTGCTGGGGGGATCTATGGCTACACCTTC.

The chain couples TRBV11-2 to TRBJ2-2; D is undetermined. CDR3 length: 14 amino acids. V gave up 0 bases and J gave up 5 bases, with 7 bases separating them. The germline V gene encodes CDR1 SGHAT and CDR2 FQNNGV. The CDR3 is CASSLEARTGELFF. The CDR3 coding sequence is TGTGCCAGCAGCTTAGAGGCCAGGACCGGGGAGCTGTTTTTT.

This chain joins TRBV4-2 and TRBJ1-3; 9 bases line up with TRBD1. The CDR3 has 15 residues. CDR1 is LGHNA and CDR2 is YNFKEQ in the germline V gene. V was pared by 1 base and J by 3 bases, with 1 base of the junction left unmatched. CDR3 sequence reads: CASSQGTGDGNTIYF. For the CDR3, the DNA is TGTGCCAGCAGCCAAGGGACAGGGGATGGAAACACCATATATTTT.

The rearrangement links TRBV19 to TRBJ2-7, with D maybe TRBD2 (6 bases). Trimming shortened V by 5 bases and J by 0 bases, and 14 bases separated the two germline ends. Germline V gives CDR1 LNHDA, CDR2 SQIVND (reference sequence). There are 15 residues in the CDR3. CDR3 protein: CASSFPGVPSYEQYF. CDR3 bases: TGTGCCAGTAGTTTCCCGGGGGTCCCCTCCTACGAGCAGTACTTC.

The rearrangement links TRBV2 to TRBJ2-2; 10 bases are shared with TRBD2. Germline CDR1 is SNHLY and CDR2 is FYNNEI. J lost 0 bases, V lost 9 bases, and 10 bases had no gene match. This CDR3 has 17 amino acids. The CDR3 region is CAREGLAGVPNTGELFF. The CDR3, as DNA: TGTGCCAGGGAAGGGCTAGCGGGAGTACCGAACACCGGGGAGCTGTTTTTT. The full variable domain, completed using reference TRBV2 and TRBJ2-2, is EPEVTQTPSHQVTQMGQEVILRCVPISNHLYFYWYRQILGQKVEFLVSFYNNEISEKSEIFDDQFSVERPDGSNFTLKIRSTKLEDSAMYFCAREGLAGVPNTGELFFGEGSRLTVL.

The chain couples TRBV19 to TRBJ2-3, with unresolved D. CDR1 and CDR2 (germline): LNHDA, SQIVND (reference sequence). V was clipped by 1 base and J by 3 bases, with 5 bases between them. The CDR3 is 13 amino acids. In nucleotides, the CDR3 is TGTGCCAGTAGTATAGCGGTAACAGATACGCAGTATTTT. As protein: CASSIAVTDTQYF. Supplemented by reference TRBV19 and TRBJ2-3, the full variable domain reads DGGITQSPKYLFRKEGQNVTLSCEQNLNHDAMYWYRQDPGQGLRLIYYSQIVNDFQKGDIAEGYSVSREKKESFPLTVTSAQKNPTAFYLCASSIAVTDTQYFGPGTRLTVL.

V is TRBV7-2 and J is TRBJ2-3; 15 positions agree with TRBD2. Trimming at V came to 5 bases and at J to 4 bases, leaving 4 bases not matched to a gene. The CDR3 runs 16 residues. The V gene's germline CDR1 is SGHTA and CDR2 FQGNSA. The CDR3 DNA reads TGTGCCAGCAGCCGGACTAGCGGGGGGGTTGCAGATACGCAGTATTTT. The encoded protein is CASSRTSGGVADTQYF.

The chain is built from TRBV4-1 and TRBJ1-6, with a tentative D call TRBD1 (5 bases). CDR1 and CDR2 from the germline V gene are MGHRA and YSYEKL. CDR3 length: 13 residues. Trimming pared 6 bases from V and 8 bases from J, leaving 11 bases between. Here the CDR3 DNA reads TGCGCCAGCAGTTGGGGGGGAGATTCACCCCTCCACTTT. Translated, it gives CASSWGGDSPLHF.

The rearrangement joins TRBV6-6 to TRBJ1-6; maybe TRBD1 (5 bases). From germline, CDR1 is MNHNY and CDR2 SVGAGI (reference sequence). The CDR3 is 12 amino acids. Trimming pared 8 bases from V and 5 bases from J, leaving 7 bases between. CDR3 amino acids: CASRGDNSPLHF. DNA for the CDR3: TGTGCCAGCCGGGGGGATAATTCACCCCTCCACTTT.

V is TRBV4-1 and J is TRBJ1-1; TRBD1 agrees at 8 bases. Looked up from germline, CDR1 is MGHRA and CDR2 is YSYEKL. V lost 3 bases, J lost 4 bases, and 7 bases stayed unmatched. The CDR3 is made up of 15 amino acids. The DNA of the CDR3 is TGCGCCAGCAGCCATTTTGACAGGGGAGTCACTGAAGCTTTCTTT. Protein product: CASSHFDRGVTEAFF.

The rearrangement uses TRBV27 and TRBJ2-3; maybe TRBD2 (6 bases). With 8 bases removed from V and 6 bases from J, the gap between germline ends came to 9 bases. The germline gives CDR1 MNHEY, CDR2 SMNVEV (reference sequence). The CDR3 has 11 amino acids. CDR3 bases: TGTGCCAGCCATGCGGGGGATACGCAGTATTTT. As protein: CASHAGDTQYF.

This chain links TRBV7-2 with TRBJ2-7; 8 nucleotides agree with TRBD2. J gave up 4 bases and V 10 bases, and 15 bases lay outside the gene matches. The CDR3 consists of 15 residues. From germline, CDR1 is SGHTA and CDR2 FQGNSA. For the CDR3, the DNA is TGTGCCACTTCCCGCGGGGGGCGGGGGATATACGAGCAGTACTTC. It codes for CATSRGGRGIYEQYF. The variable domain in full, with the rest retrieved from reference TRBV7-2 and TRBJ2-7, is GAGVSQSPSNKVTEKGKDVELRCDPISGHTALYWYRQSLGQGLEFLIYFQGNSAPDKSGLPSDRFSAERTGGSVSTLTIQRTQQEDSAVYLCATSRGGRGIYEQYFGPGTRLTVT.

The chain carries TRBV29-1 and TRBJ1-2; 9 bases align to TRBD1. The CDR3 is made up of 14 amino acids. Germline assignment: CDR1 SQVTM and CDR2 ANQGSEA. V shed 3 bases, J shed 8 bases, and the junction held 10 bases outside the gene matches. CDR3 nucleotide sequence: TGCAGCGTTGAGAGCCGGGACAGGGCGAACGGCTACACCTTC. This encodes CSVESRDRANGYTF.

V usage is TRBV4-3 and J usage is TRBJ2-2, with D perhaps matching TRBD1 (5 bases). Trimming took off 1 base at V and 1 base at J, with 7 bases between the two ends. This CDR3 contains 15 residues. Germline lookup yields CDR1 LGHNA and CDR2 YSLEER. The chain's CDR3 is CASSQGTRNTGELFF. The CDR3 DNA follows: TGCGCCAGCAGCCAAGGGACACGGAACACCGGGGAGCTGTTTTTT.

This rearrangement joins TRBV5-5 to TRBJ2-7, with TRBD2 as a possible D gene (6 bases). The CDR3 length is 14 residues. CDR1 is SGHKS and CDR2 is YYEKEE in the germline V gene (reference sequence). Trimming removed 1 base from V and 2 bases from J, with 10 bases in between. CDR3 bases: TGTGCCAGCAGCTTGTGGGACTTTACCTACGAGCAGTACTTC. This gives the protein CASSLWDFTYEQYF. The whole variable domain, filled in from reference TRBV5-5 and TRBJ2-7, reads DAGVTQSPTHLIKTRGQQVTLRCSPISGHKSVSWYQQVLGQGPQFIFQYYEKEERGRGNFPDRFSARQFPNYSSELNVNALLLGDSALYLCASSLWDFTYEQYFGPGTRLTVT.

This chain links TRBV7-6 with TRBJ2-7; 13 bases align to TRBD2. The trim removed 3 bases at V and 2 bases at J, leaving 4 bases unmatched. CDR3 size: 16 residues. Per the germline V gene, CDR1 is SGHVS and CDR2 is FNYEAQ. CDR3 region: CASSFRGTSGTYEQYF. CDR3 coding DNA: TGTGCCAGCAGCTTCCGCGGGACTAGCGGGACCTACGAGCAGTACTTC. The full variable domain, rest sourced from reference TRBV7-6 and TRBJ2-7, is GAGVSQSPRYKVTKRGQDVALRCDPISGHVSLYWYRQALGQGPEFLTYFNYEAQQDKSGLPNDRFSAERPEGSISTLTIQRTEQRDSAMYRCASSFRGTSGTYEQYFGPGTRLTVT.

This clone appeared once. The rearrangement joins TRBV28 to TRBJ1-5, with TRBD1 identical over 8 bases. The ends lost 5 bases at V and 2 bases at J; junction bases unmatched: 8. CDR3 size: 16 residues. Looked up from germline, CDR1 is MDHEN and CDR2 is SYDVKM. As DNA, the CDR3 is TGTGCCAGCAGTATCACAGGGGGAGGTGGCAATCAGCCCCAGCATTTT. Translated: CASSITGGGGNQPQHF.

This sequence joins TRBV5-1 and TRBJ2-6; D may be TRBD2 (5 bases). CDR1 is SGHRS, CDR2 YFSETQ, per germline. Trimming removed 5 bases at V and 0 bases at J, with 15 bases between. The length of the CDR3 is 17 residues. The CDR3 spells CASSSRTVSSGANVLTF. The CDR3 nucleotides read TGCGCCAGCAGTTCCCGGACTGTAAGCTCTGGGGCCAACGTCCTGACTTTC.

The chain combines TRBV5-1 with TRBJ2-1; 10 bases map to TRBD2. The CDR3 contains 16 residues. J was trimmed by 2 bases and V by 3 bases; bases with no gene match: 5. In germline, CDR1 is SGHRS, CDR2 YFSETQ. The CDR3 DNA follows: TGCGCCAGCAGCTCGCCTAGCGGGAGAGCCTACAATGAGCAGTTCTTC. It specifies CASSSPSGRAYNEQFF. The entire variable domain, with the rest obtained from reference TRBV5-1 and TRBJ2-1, is as follows: KAGVTQTPRYLIKTRGQQVTLSCSPISGHRSVSWYQQTPGQGLQFLFEYFSETQRNKGNFPGRFSGRQFSNSRSEMNVSTLELGDSALYLCASSSPSGRAYNEQFFGPGTRLTVL.

The gene calls are TRBV19 and TRBJ1-2; 8 nucleotides line up with TRBD1. The trim removed 1 base at V and 6 bases at J, leaving 7 bases unmatched. This CDR3 contains 15 residues. CDR1 and CDR2 (germline): LNHDA, SQIVND (reference sequence). The CDR3 reads CASSIGTRTGNGYTF. In DNA form, the CDR3 reads TGTGCCAGTAGTATAGGAACCCGGACAGGGAATGGCTACACCTTC. Supplemented by reference TRBV19 and TRBJ1-2, the full variable domain reads DGGITQSPKYLFRKEGQNVTLSCEQNLNHDAMYWYRQDPGQGLRLIYYSQIVNDFQKGDIAEGYSVSREKKESFPLTVTSAQKNPTAFYLCASSIGTRTGNGYTFGSGTRLTVV.

The genes are TRBV29-1 and TRBJ1-2; 11 nucleotides agree with TRBD1. The germline gives CDR1 SQVTM, CDR2 ANQGSEA. V dropped 1 base and J dropped 7; count of bases not matched to a gene: 2. This CDR3 contains 13 residues. CDR3 sequence: CSVEADRGPGYTF. The CDR3 region has the DNA TGCAGCGTTGAAGCGGACAGGGGGCCTGGCTACACCTTC.

Remarks on this clone: Other DNA sequences in this specimen translate into the identical CDR3. The chain joins TRBV18 to TRBJ1-5; 8 bases fit TRBD1. This CDR3 has 14 residues. Germline assignment: CDR1 KGHSH and CDR2 LQKENI. Trimming took 3 bases from V and 2 from J; bases not matched to a gene: 0. CDR3 nucleotide sequence: TGTGCCAGCTCACCGGGACAGGGCAATCAGCCCCAGCATTTT. Amino acids: CASSPGQGNQPQHF.

This clone was recorded once. The rearrangement uses TRBV15 and TRBJ2-2; maybe TRBD1 (7 bases). The CDR3 has 14 residues. V was shortened by 5 bases and J by 6 bases, with 13 bases between the two germline ends. Germline V gene sequence: CDR1 LNHNV, CDR2 YYDKDF (reference sequence). CDR3 in amino acids: CATSAGGPSGELFF. The DNA of the CDR3 is TGTGCCACCAGCGCAGGGGGGCCTTCCGGGGAGCTGTTTTTT.

The rearrangement uses TRBV6-6 and TRBJ2-1; TRBD2 might be the D (5 bases). With 6 bases removed from V and 8 bases from J, the gap between germline ends came to 14 bases. Germline assignment: CDR1 MNHNY and CDR2 SVGAGI (reference sequence). This CDR3 is built from 13 residues. DNA of the CDR3: TGTGCCAGCAGAGACTATCTCCAGGATGAGCAGTTCTTC. Its protein product is CASRDYLQDEQFF.

CDR3 sequence reads: CASSAGLVETQYF. The CDR3 nucleotides read TGTGCCAGCAGCGCAGGACTAGTGGAGACCCAGTACTTC. The rearrangement uses TRBV5-6 and TRBJ2-5; 7 nucleotides agree with TRBD2. V was clipped by 4 bases and J by 5 bases; unmatched bases: 5. Germline V CDR1 and CDR2: SGHDT, YYEEEE. CDR3 size: 13 residues.

The chain uses TRBV4-3 and TRBJ1-2; the match to TRBD1 covers 9 bases. The CDR3 contains 14 residues. Germline assignment: CDR1 LGHNA and CDR2 YSLEER. Trimming removed 7 bases from V and 7 bases from J; junction bases left unmatched: 10. DNA of the CDR3: TGCGCCAGCAAAGCCGTCGGGACAGGGTTTGGCTACACCTTC. Its translation: CASKAVGTGFGYTF.

The chain carries TRBV5-6 and TRBJ2-7; TRBD1 matches at 8 bases. The CDR3 sequence is 14 residues long. The germline V gene encodes CDR1 SGHDT and CDR2 YYEEEE. V shed 3 bases, J shed 6 bases, and the junction held 8 bases outside the gene matches. CDR3 coding DNA: TGTGCCAGCAGCTACCCGGGACAGGTATCCGAGCAGTACTTC. It specifies CASSYPGQVSEQYF.

This chain uses TRBV16 with TRBJ1-1; 7 bases align to TRBD1. V gave up 1 base and J gave up 1 base; unmatched junction bases: 9. The CDR3 covers 17 residues. Germline V gene sequence: CDR1 KGHSY, CDR2 FQNENV. CDR3 sequence (DNA): TGTGCCAGCAGCCAATTACTTGGACAGGAGAAGAACACTGAAGCTTTCTTT. Encoded protein: CASSQLLGQEKNTEAFF.

This clone was counted at least ten times. This chain uses TRBV15 with TRBJ2-4, with D maybe TRBD1 (5 bases). CDR3 length: 14 residues. Germline CDR1 LNHNV, CDR2 YYDKDF (reference sequence). V was cut by 1 base and J by 6 bases, with 10 bases left in between. The CDR3 DNA is TGTGCCACCAGCAGAGGGACATTAGGAAACATTCAGTACTTC. It is translated as CATSRGTLGNIQYF.

V and J are TRBV27 and TRBJ2-4, with D perhaps matching TRBD2 (6 bases). The CDR3 sequence is 15 residues long. Trimming took 2 bases from V and 6 from J, leaving 14 bases between them. Germline V gene sequence: CDR1 MNHEY, CDR2 SMNVEV (reference sequence). CDR3 coding DNA: TGTGCCAGCAGTTTAGACGGCGGGACCAGAAACATTCAGTACTTC. Translated: CASSLDGGTRNIQYF.